This T cell receptor beta chain was captured in a study of response to subunit inactivated influenza vaccine. TCRdb independently ran MiXCR on the RT-PCR reads; one entry per CDR3 protein. Among 600,000 to 700,000 distinct CDR3 sequences, around 15% were seen once, and the ten largest hold approximately 7.6%. The study's findings and limits: That few new T cells are recruited by each seasonal influenza vaccination was the authors' suggestion.

Germline V gene sequence: CDR1 DFQATT, CDR2 SNEGSKA (reference sequence). The CDR3 extends over 17 amino acids. V lost 0 bases and J lost 3, with 21 bases in between. Concerning this clonotype itself: Its antigen is still unknown.

The V and J genes are TRBV20-1 and TRBJ2-7, with D possibly TRBD2 on 5 matching bases. Sequencing used PBMCs from blood, obtained 14 to 15 days before vaccination. This TCR derives from a man aged 50-60 years who received an inactivated influenza vaccine. The chain's CDR3 is CSARDFVRRDPGYEQYF. CDR3 bases: TGCAGTGCTAGAGATTTTGTCCGACGGGATCCTGGCTACGAGCAGTACTTC.